Included here is one T cell receptor beta chain sequence, with context. Its specific antigen is unknown. It has no much larger one-base neighbor in the sample; base qualities were not kept. The donors were healthy, HIV-negative adults who had no recently reported acute infections or vaccinations. Every donor was a Caucasian adult living in Nashville, Tennessee, USA. CD4+ T cells were enriched through magnetic negative selection, after which naive cells were positively selected on CD45RA and the remaining negative fraction served as the memory subset. Blood was obtained by leukapheresis, after which PBMCs were separated by Ficoll-Histopaque density gradient centrifugation and cryopreserved in liquid nitrogen vapor phase. Purity and quantity of every magnetically sorted T cell population were checked by analytical flow cytometry. Each sorted fraction had its genomic DNA isolated and then quantified by UV absorbance on a Nanodrop 2000c.

V and J lose 7 bases and 6 bases, and a span of 9 bases separates them. CDR1 and CDR2 are read off the germline V gene as SNHLY and FYNNEI. The CDR3 runs 12 amino acids, cysteine and phenylalanine included. The sequence is cut down to CDR3 DNA, 36 bases in frame from base 1. These data are taken from a study of shared clonotypes between healthy human individuals (dated by TCRdb to 2018 to 2020). With regard to the full study: Three men and a couple of women, aged 18 to 49 years, made up the cohort. For each donor, CD4 naive and CD4 memory were each run on three plates, CD8 naive on two plates, and CD8 memory on one plate. To estimate repertoire size and how much clonotype sharing occurs between individuals, the study deeply sequenced the blood TCR repertoires of roughly 5 healthy adults. To increase sequencing depth and limit assay-specific biases, different laboratories used diverse techniques to prepare libraries and sequence TCR repertoires. Per donor, leukapheresis produced somewhere between about 0.94 and 9 billion PBMCs.

TCR CDR3 regions were amplified from genomic DNA by multiplex PCR using the deep immunoSEQ assay. Extracted genomic DNA from each cell subset was distributed evenly across all wells of several immunoSEQ 96-well plates, and each plate was treated as a replicate. For sorted subsets, 150 to 200 ng genomic DNA, equal to 25,000 to 35,000 T cell genomes, was loaded into each replicate PCR. Purified libraries were quantified with a Qubit 3.0 fluorometer, sized on a Bioanalyzer 2100, and re-quantified with the KAPA Library Quantification kit. Every immunoSEQ 96-well plate was sequenced on a separate single-read 150-cycle Illumina NextSeq 550 flow cell. As for how the authors treated the data: The immunoSEQ output contained only junctional sequences without quality scores, so filtering could not match that applied to full-length reads. Sequences were annotated with PyIR, a Python wrapper for IgBLAST v1.9, using IMGT germline references to assign V/J genes and CDR3. Reads with weak V/J assignments (E-value above 1e-6), missing CDR3, stop codons, out-of-frame junctions, or ambiguous translated residues were removed. V3J clonotypes were defined by identical inferred V gene, J gene, and CDR3 amino acid sequence. Percentage overlap between repertoires was computed as shared unique clonotypes divided by the size of the smaller repertoire. RTK rarefaction, the Chao1 estimator, and Recon v2.1 estimates of unobserved clonotypes were used to assess repertoire richness. Generation probabilities for all TCRbeta clonotypes obtained by the gDNA method from several donors were computed using OLGA. This immuneACCESS table, as held by TCRdb, lists in-frame sequences with V and J called but not all clones. Of the missing ones, under half trace to an unresolved V gene in checked studies; the others have no known cause. The DNA was the basis for D and trimming; V, J and clone size are from that table. The sample profile shows 1.6 million or so clones; about 98.5% of them were found once. Of the sample, around 0.33% is held by the ten largest clones.

General findings and caveats noted by the study authors: The small number of donors limited the genetic and exposure-history diversity represented. Sampling was limited to blood, and TCR repertoires in tissue likely differ from TCR repertoires in blood. Even with the large sequencing depth, rarefaction of the sorted-subset datasets indicated that sequencing was incomplete. Higher generation probabilities were observed for clonotypes shared by all four sorted-subset donors than for non-shared clonotypes. Pairwise subsampling indicated that sequencing depth was expected to affect the degree of clonotype sharing among donors. Around 5% of naive CD4, 3.5% of naive CD8, roughly 2.5% of memory CD4, and about 0.4% of memory CD8 clonotypes were shared across several donors. Naive subsets generally had larger estimated clonotype richness than memory subsets did.

Source material: naive CD4+ T cells sorted from blood. The cell subset or site label corresponds to: CD45RA+ positively selected. The source is a man younger than 45 in good health. The chain is encoded by TRBV2 joined to TRBJ2-2; TRBD1 might be the D gene, on 5 matching bases. The CDR3 region has the sequence CASTQGSGELFF. The bases are TGTGCCAGCACCCAGGGTTCCGGGGAGCTGTTTTTT.